This T cell receptor (beta chain) was captured in a study of blood T cells in healthy people across ages. Study-wide findings and caveats: While age rose, TCR beta diversity per million T cells dropped in a roughly linear way.

Primed by a sample-barcoded 5' primer and a J-beta primer mix, a second PCR proceeded for roughly 7 to 11 cycles. TCRdb reanalysed the 5' RACE reads using MiXCR and keeps one entry per CDR3 protein. The sample lists roughly 800,000 distinct CDR3 sequences; roughly 25% were seen once. This clonotype turned up a few times. The target antigen is unknown. With each sample, at least 5 micrograms of total RNA were extracted. These data are also associated with another study on T cells of mothers and their children. From that paper: The study found thymic selection shapes TCR recombination output similarly in related and unrelated pairs. Related mother-child pairs showed slightly higher but non-significant overlap than unrelated pairs.

The origin of this receptor is a boy aged 5-17 years in good health. Sequencing was done on a sample of blood.

The chain's CDR3 is CASSQTQGGISYNEQFF. DNA of the CDR3: TGTGCCAGCAGCCAAACACAGGGTGGAATATCCTACAATGAGCAGTTCTTC. V is TRBV3-1 and J is TRBJ2-1, with D possibly matching TRBD1 (6 bases). Trimming took 2 bases from V and 1 from J, leaving 15 bases between them. Per germline, CDR1 LGHDT and CDR2 YNNKEL (reference sequence). This CDR3 has 17 amino acids.